The 16 T cell receptor beta chains listed next were all sequenced from one sample in a study of Ad26.COV2.S vaccination and SARS-CoV-2 variants. Noted treatment: around 19 received Ad26.COV2.S at low or high dose, single or two shots; a few received placebo; per-sample allocation not given. Sampling occurred on day 63 after the first vaccine or placebo injection. Only in-frame clones appear in the TCRdb table, and some are missing; sequencing was by immunoSEQ multiplex PCR. The profile shows 380,000 or so clones, around 82% of them singletons. The sample here was peripheral blood, taken in a trial of Ad26.COV2.S vaccine versus placebo. All receptors come from a person aged 18-65 years who received the Ad26.COV2.S COVID-19 vaccine or a placebo.

The chain combines TRBV19 with TRBJ2-2; 9 bases are a match to TRBD2. The J segment lost 9 bases and the V segment lost 6 bases, leaving 8 bases of the junction unmatched. Germline V lookup: CDR1 LNHDA, CDR2 SQIVND (reference sequence). The CDR3 has 14 residues. CDR3 nucleotide sequence: TGTGCCAGTAGAGGGGTTAGCGGGAGTTGGGAGCTGTTTTTT. Residues: CASRGVSGSWELFF. Complete variable domain (other parts from reference TRBV19 and TRBJ2-2): DGGITQSPKYLFRKEGQNVTLSCEQNLNHDAMYWYRQDPGQGLRLIYYSQIVNDFQKGDIAEGYSVSREKKESFPLTVTSAQKNPTAFYLCASRGVSGSWELFFGEGSRLTVL.

The J gene is TRBJ2-1, the V gene TRBV27; TRBD2 aligns across 8 bases. This CDR3 region has 15 residues. CDR1 MNHEY and CDR2 SMNVEV come from the germline V gene (reference sequence). After removal of 2 bases from V and 4 bases from J, the junction contained 4 bases not matched to a gene. The CDR3 is CASSLPGGAYNEQFF. CDR3 coding DNA: TGTGCCAGCAGTTTACCCGGGGGGGCATACAATGAGCAGTTCTTC.

This clone is categorized as medium-sized (0.01 to 0.1%). The chain joins TRBV6-1 to TRBJ2-7, with D perhaps TRBD2 (6 bases). V gave up 3 bases and J gave up 1 base, with 13 bases separating them. Germline CDR1 reads MNHNS; CDR2 reads SASEGT. The CDR3 is 15 residues long. The CDR3 DNA sequence: TGTGCCAGCAGTGAGGGGCTAGCGTCATCCTACGAGCAGTACTTC. Encoded protein: CASSEGLASSYEQYF.

A remark on this clone: At the DNA level, this CDR3 is encoded by other sequences in the same sample as well. The chain is built from TRBV5-1 and TRBJ2-3; D unresolved. V lost 0 bases and J 5 bases, leaving 4 bases between the germline ends. There are 12 residues in the CDR3. Germline V gene data show CDR1 as SGHRS and CDR2 as YFSETQ. CDR3 in amino acids: CASSLDGDTQYF. The CDR3 nucleotides are TGCGCCAGCAGCTTGGATGGAGATACGCAGTATTTT.

CDR3 bases: TGTGCCAGCAGCCGGACAGGGAACACTGAAGCTTTCTTT. This codes for CASSRTGNTEAFF. The chain recombines TRBV7-8 with TRBJ1-1, with 7 bases that match TRBD1. Germline lookup yields CDR1 SGHVS and CDR2 FQNEAQ. CDR3 length: 13 amino acids. With V trimmed by 5 bases and J by 1 base, 1 base remained unmatched.

V gene TRBV6-7 combines with J gene TRBJ2-7; D is unclear. TRBV6-7 is assigned to the ORF class and has an uncertain function. Trimming took 9 bases from V and 1 from J, leaving 13 bases between them. This CDR3 is built from 13 residues. In DNA form, the CDR3 reads TGTGCCAGGACAACGGTAGCTTCCTACGAGCAGTACTTC. It specifies CARTTVASYEQYF.

This clone was counted between two and nine times. The chain links TRBV5-8 to TRBJ1-5; D unclear. CDR1 is SGHTS and CDR2 is YDEGEE in the germline V gene. The V end was cut by 0 bases, the J end by 9 bases, with 16 bases between. CDR3 length equals 15 residues. CDR3 DNA sequence: TGTGCCAGCAGCTTGGAATGGTCAGACGTATCGCCCCAGCATTTT. It yields the protein CASSLEWSDVSPQHF.

A single count supports this clone. J is TRBJ2-1 and V is TRBV19; 11 bases line up with TRBD2. Germline V gene sequence: CDR1 LNHDA, CDR2 SQIVND (reference sequence). The J segment lost 5 bases and the V segment lost 10 bases, leaving 7 bases of the junction unmatched. The CDR3 runs to 14 residues. The CDR3 sequence: CATAVAGGDNEQFF. CDR3 nucleotides: TGTGCCACAGCCGTAGCGGGGGGGGACAATGAGCAGTTCTTC.

This chain joins TRBV7-8 and TRBJ2-4, with 13 positions matching TRBD2. With 1 base clipped from V and 3 bases from J, the junction kept 6 bases outside the gene matches. This CDR3 has 18 amino acids. Looked up from germline, CDR1 is SGHVS and CDR2 is FQNEAQ. In DNA, the CDR3 is TGTGCCAGCAGCTTAGAAGTCCGACTAGCGGGGGGCAAAAACATTCAGTACTTC. Amino acids: CASSLEVRLAGGKNIQYF.

With regard to this clone: At one boundary the junction diverges from the germline segment, which might be a read error. The chain links TRBV4-1 to TRBJ1-5; D may be TRBD1 (5 bases). In germline, CDR1 is MGHRA, CDR2 YSYEKL. The CDR3 totals 17 residues. The CDR3 DNA follows: TGCGCCAGCAGCGAAGACCAGGGAGAGTATAGCAATCAGCCCCAGCATTTT. Amino acids: CASSEDQGEYSNQPQHF.

The chain couples TRBV19 to TRBJ2-3, with TRBD1 identical over 7 bases. This CDR3 has 15 residues. J lost 6 bases, V lost 4 bases, and 10 bases had no gene match. The germline gives CDR1 LNHDA, CDR2 SQIVND (reference sequence). DNA of the CDR3: TGTGCCAGTAGTAAGACGCAGGGGGACGAGGATACGCAGTATTTT. This gives the protein CASSKTQGDEDTQYF.

The chain links TRBV19 to TRBJ1-2, with TRBD1 as a possible D gene (6 bases). The germline gives CDR1 LNHDA, CDR2 SQIVND (reference sequence). Trimming removed 3 bases from V and 8 bases from J, with 13 bases in between. This CDR3 is 13 amino acids long. CDR3 protein: CASSIGRGGGYTF. CDR3 coding DNA: TGTGCCAGTAGTATTGGCAGGGGCGGCGGCTACACCTTC.

The chain carries TRBV7-7 and TRBJ1-2, with D uncertain. With 8 bases removed from V and 8 bases from J, the gap between germline ends came to 24 bases. CDR1 and CDR2 from the germline V gene are SSHAT and FNYEAQ (reference sequence). The CDR3 has 15 residues. Here the CDR3 DNA reads TGTGCCAGCCGTCCCATTAATTCCGCCTTGAGAGGCTACACCTTC. This gives the protein CASRPINSALRGYTF.

This chain connects TRBV7-2 to TRBJ2-4; a weak D match, TRBD1 (6 bases). Looked up from germline, CDR1 is SGHTA and CDR2 is FQGNSA. The CDR3 sequence is 16 residues long. V dropped 5 bases and J dropped 0 bases, with 14 bases sitting between them. This CDR3 reads CASSAGQFLAKNIQYF. In nucleotides, the CDR3 is TGTGCCAGCAGCGCCGGACAGTTCCTAGCCAAAAACATTCAGTACTTC.

The chain employs TRBV4-2 and TRBJ2-6, with 7 nucleotides matching TRBD1. Per the germline V gene, CDR1 is LGHNA and CDR2 is YNFKEQ. The CDR3 sequence is 18 residues long. After removal of 1 base from V and 4 bases from J, the junction contained 10 bases not matched to a gene. The CDR3 DNA reads as TGTGCCAGCAGCCAAGCGTTGAGGGGGCGATCAGGGGCCAACGTCCTGACTTTC. Translating gives CASSQALRGRSGANVLTF.

The chain couples TRBV15 to TRBJ1-5; no clear D. The germline V gene encodes CDR1 LNHNV and CDR2 YYDKDF (reference sequence). V was shortened by 0 bases and J by 7 bases, with 4 bases between the two germline ends. This CDR3 spans 12 amino acids. CDR3 residues: CATSRDRQPQHF. The CDR3 DNA follows: TGTGCCACCAGCAGAGATCGGCAGCCCCAGCATTTT. Full variable domain (outside the CDR3, taken from reference TRBV15 and TRBJ1-5): DAMVIQNPRYQVTQFGKPVTLSCSQTLNHNVMYWYQQKSSQAPKLLFHYYDKDFNNEADTPDNFQSRRPNTSFCFLDIRSPGLGDTAMYLCATSRDRQPQHFGDGTRLSIL.